This entry lists 26 T cell receptor beta chains sequenced from one sample in a study of shared clonotypes between healthy human individuals. The repertoire was sequenced with immunoSEQ multiplex PCR; TCRdb's copy has only in-frame clones and lacks some. The table has about half a million clones, approximately 78% seen once. Specimen: PBMCs. Receptor source: a woman between 40 and 55 years old in good health. Some clones in this sample may be carry-over from other donors' samples.

The chain joins TRBV5-8 to TRBJ1-5; TRBD1 matches 7 bases. CDR1 is SGHTS and CDR2 is YDEGEE in the germline V gene. With V trimmed by 4 bases and J by 7 bases, 8 bases remained unmatched. CDR3 length: 14 amino acids. The CDR3 nucleotides read TGTGCCAGCAGCAAAATAACAGGGGCGCAGCCCCAGCATTTT. It encodes CASSKITGAQPQHF.

The chain recombines TRBV7-2 with TRBJ2-7; a weak D match, TRBD2 (5 bases). CDR1 is SGHTA, CDR2 FQGNSA, per germline. The CDR3 is 13 amino acids. V dropped 5 bases and J dropped 0 bases, with 8 bases sitting between them. CDR3 sequence (DNA): TGTGCCAGCAGCGTCCGGGACTCCTACGAGCAGTACTTC. Translation: CASSVRDSYEQYF.

The chain combines TRBV30 with TRBJ2-3; D uncertain. This CDR3 has 12 residues. Germline values: CDR1 GTSNPN, CDR2 SVGIG (reference sequence). V lost 0 bases and J 3 bases, leaving 4 bases between the germline ends. The CDR3 DNA follows: TGTGCCTGGAGTGTACAAACAGATACGCAGTATTTT. It is translated as CAWSVQTDTQYF.

As to this clone: Different DNA sequences within this sample yield the same CDR3. The rearrangement joins TRBV28 to TRBJ2-5, with 10 bases identical to TRBD1. From germline, CDR1 is MDHEN and CDR2 SYDVKM. Germline trimming cut 6 bases from V and 3 bases from J; bases unmatched to any gene: 1. This CDR3 spans 13 amino acids. CDR3 in DNA: TGTGCCAGCAGGACAGGGGGCGAAGAGACCCAGTACTTC. The encoded protein is CASRTGGEETQYF.

This clone showed up just a few times. The V gene is TRBV6-6, the J gene TRBJ1-2; 8 positions match TRBD1. This CDR3 region has 14 residues. After removal of 8 bases from V and 5 bases from J, the junction contained 10 bases not matched to a gene. CDR1 is MNHNY, CDR2 SVGAGI, per germline (reference sequence). Written as DNA, the CDR3 is TGTGCCAGCTCATTACAGGGGGACCAATATGGCTACACCTTC. The encoded protein is CASSLQGDQYGYTF.

Notes on this clone: A far larger clone is a single base away, which makes a read error likely. The chain is built from TRBV30 and TRBJ2-1; no firm D call. This CDR3 comprises 12 residues. Germline V gives CDR1 GTSNPN, CDR2 SVGIG (reference sequence). CDR3 nucleotide sequence: TGTGCCTGGAGTGGACCCCCGGGTGAGCGGTTCTTC. It specifies CAWSGPPGERFF.

This chain joins TRBV18 and TRBJ2-7, with 7 bases matching TRBD1. CDR1 and CDR2 from the germline V gene are KGHSH and LQKENI. The CDR3 runs to 17 residues. With 3 bases clipped from V and 0 bases from J, the junction kept 11 bases outside the gene matches. Written as DNA, the CDR3 is TGTGCCAGCTCACCCGATTGGGACAGTCCAACCTCCTACGAGCAGTACTTC. Its translation: CASSPDWDSPTSYEQYF. The full variable domain, in which reference TRBV18 and TRBJ2-7 provide the parts outside the CDR3, is NAGVMQNPRHLVRRRGQEARLRCSPMKGHSHVYWYRQLPEEGLKFMVYLQKENIIDESGMPKERFSAEFPKEGPSILRIQQVVRGDSAAYFCASSPDWDSPTSYEQYFGPGTRLTVT.

The J gene is TRBJ2-7, the V gene TRBV28; D may be TRBD1 (5 bases). Looked up from germline, CDR1 is MDHEN and CDR2 is SYDVKM. The V and J ends lost 1 base and 3 bases respectively, with 13 bases between them. The CDR3 is 15 residues long. The CDR3 reads CASSLSAGNDYEQYF. Written as DNA, the CDR3 is TGTGCCAGCAGTTTATCGGCAGGGAATGACTACGAGCAGTACTTC.

The chain joins TRBV5-1 to TRBJ2-7; a possible D gene is TRBD1 (5 bases). CDR3 length: 14 residues. Germline values: CDR1 SGHRS, CDR2 YFSETQ. V lost 3 bases, J lost 5 bases, and 15 bases lay in between. The CDR3 reads CASSSSGRVHEQYF. DNA of the CDR3: TGCGCCAGCAGCTCATCAGGGCGAGTCCACGAGCAGTACTTC.

J is TRBJ1-4 and V is TRBV29-1; D unclear. V was shortened by 7 bases and J by 0 bases, with 9 bases between the two germline ends. The CDR3 is 13 residues long. CDR1 is SQVTM, CDR2 ANQGSEA, per germline. CDR3 nucleotide sequence: TGCAGCGCGATCGCTTCAACTAATGAAAAACTGTTTTTT. Amino acid sequence: CSAIASTNEKLFF.

This chain connects TRBV7-9 to TRBJ2-7; 9 nucleotides line up with TRBD2. Germline V lookup: CDR1 SEHNR, CDR2 FQNEAQ (reference sequence). The J segment lost 3 bases and the V segment lost 5 bases, leaving 14 bases of the junction unmatched. The CDR3 is made up of 17 amino acids. CDR3 coding DNA: TGTGCCAGCAGCACAAGTTGGGGGACTAGCAGCCTCTACGAGCAGTACTTC. Amino acid sequence: CASSTSWGTSSLYEQYF.

The rearrangement joins TRBV7-9 to TRBJ2-7; 9 nucleotides line up with TRBD2. Unmatched junction bases numbered 6, after V lost 4 bases and J lost 2 bases. The V gene's germline CDR1 is SEHNR and CDR2 FQNEAQ (reference sequence). This CDR3 has 15 amino acids. The CDR3 reads CASSYPGLAAYEQYF. In DNA, the CDR3 is TGTGCCAGCAGCTATCCGGGACTAGCAGCCTACGAGCAGTACTTC.

The chain is built from TRBV18 and TRBJ2-2; D is undetermined. The germline V gene has CDR1 KGHSH and CDR2 LQKENI. CDR3 length equals 12 residues. V shed 1 base and J shed 5 bases, with 2 bases lying between them. Here the CDR3 DNA reads TGTGCCAGCTCACCACTTACCGGGGAGCTGTTTTTT. This translates into CASSPLTGELFF.

A few counts support this clone. At one of its ends the junction is not consistent with the germline gene, which may arise from a read error. The chain couples TRBV7-9 to TRBJ2-2; tentative D call: TRBD1 (6 bases). Germline CDR1 reads SEHNR; CDR2 reads FQNEAQ (reference sequence). The CDR3 contains 15 residues. The CDR3 coding sequence is TGTGCCAGAGGACCTCCAGGGGTGTACAACCGGGGAGCTGTTTTT. Amino acid sequence: CARGPPGVYNRGAVF.

As for this clone: The sample contains more than one DNA sequence encoding this CDR3. The chain employs TRBV5-6 and TRBJ2-6; D is ambiguous. The V end lost 0 bases, the J end lost 1 base, and 5 bases lay between the germline ends. The length of the CDR3 is 15 residues. Per the germline V gene, CDR1 is SGHDT and CDR2 is YYEEEE. The DNA of the CDR3 is TGTGCCAGCAGCTTGGGACGGTCTGGGGCCAACGTCCTGACTTTC. Translating it yields CASSLGRSGANVLTF.

This rearrangement joins TRBV7-9 to TRBJ2-7; 10 bases map to TRBD2. Per germline, CDR1 SEHNR and CDR2 FQNEAQ (reference sequence). V was pared by 5 bases and J by 2 bases, with 3 bases of the junction left unmatched. There are 14 residues in the CDR3. This chain's CDR3 is CASSRTSGAYEQYF. In nucleotides, the CDR3 is TGTGCCAGCAGCCGTACTAGCGGGGCCTACGAGCAGTACTTC.

The chain joins TRBV5-1 to TRBJ2-3; D tentatively fits TRBD1 or TRBD2 (5 bases each). There are 14 residues in the CDR3. The V end was cut by 0 bases, the J end by 5 bases, with 10 bases between. The germline CDR1 and CDR2 sequences are SGHRS and YFSETQ. The CDR3 is CASSLGGSRDTQYF. CDR3 coding DNA: TGCGCCAGCAGCTTGGGGGGGAGTCGAGATACGCAGTATTTT.

This chain connects TRBV6-4 to TRBJ2-2; tentatively, D is TRBD2 (5 bases). V was trimmed by 3 bases and J by 4 bases, leaving 15 bases between them. The CDR3 covers 16 residues. Germline CDR1 is MRHNA and CDR2 is SNTAGT. CDR3 loop: CASSEPRGSGTGELFF. As DNA, the CDR3 is TGTGCCAGCAGTGAGCCCCGGGGATCGGGCACCGGGGAGCTGTTTTTT.

This clone was seen just once. In DNA form, the CDR3 reads TGTGCCACCAGCAGAGATAAAGCAGGGGGAGGTCTCGAGCAGTACTTC. Translation gives CATSRDKAGGGLEQYF. This rearrangement joins TRBV15 to TRBJ2-7; tentative D call: TRBD1 (7 bases). V was shortened by 0 bases and J by 6 bases, with 18 bases between the two germline ends. Germline V gives CDR1 LNHNV, CDR2 YYDKDF (reference sequence). The length of the CDR3 is 16 residues.

This chain uses TRBV7-9 with TRBJ2-1, with 13 bases fitting TRBD2. CDR1 SEHNR and CDR2 FQNEAQ come from the germline V gene (reference sequence). The ends lost 8 bases at V and 9 bases at J; junction bases unmatched: 7. CDR3 length: 14 amino acids. Here the CDR3 DNA reads TGTGCCAGCGAAACCGGGACTAGCGGGGTTGAGCAGTTCTTC. Encoded protein: CASETGTSGVEQFF. The full variable domain, with the rest looked up from reference TRBV7-9 and TRBJ2-1, is DTGVSQNPRHKITKRGQNVTFRCDPISEHNRLYWYRQTLGQGPEFLTYFQNEAQLEKSRLLSDRFSAERPKGSFSTLEIQRTEQGDSAMYLCASETGTSGVEQFFGPGTRLTVL.

V usage is TRBV11-1 and J usage is TRBJ2-1, with 11 bases fitting TRBD2. Germline V gene sequence: CDR1 SGHAT, CDR2 FQDESV (reference sequence). The CDR3 is 15 amino acids. Trimming took 7 bases from V and 5 from J; bases not matched to a gene: 7. The CDR3 coding sequence is TGTGCCAGCACCGTGGGACTAGCGGAAAACAATGAGCAGTTCTTC. It yields the protein CASTVGLAENNEQFF.

The rearrangement joins TRBV6-6 to TRBJ2-4; no clear D. Germline V CDR1 and CDR2: MNHNY, SVGAGI (reference sequence). V lost 0 bases and J lost 10, with 10 bases in between. CDR3 length equals 13 residues. As DNA, the CDR3 is TGTGCCAGCAGTTACTCGGGCAGTGGTATTCAGTACTTC. Protein sequence: CASSYSGSGIQYF.

The genes are TRBV30 and TRBJ2-1; tentatively, D is TRBD1 or TRBD2 (5 bases each). CDR3 length: 15 residues. The germline CDR1 and CDR2 sequences are GTSNPN and SVGIG (reference sequence). The germline V and J ends were trimmed by 4 bases and 2 bases, with 15 bases remaining between them. CDR3 amino acids: CAWISGSGPYNEQFF. The CDR3 DNA reads as TGTGCCTGGATATCGGGCTCGGGGCCCTACAATGAGCAGTTCTTC.

V and J are TRBV28 and TRBJ2-7, with TRBD1 matching 7 bases. Germline V gene sequence: CDR1 MDHEN, CDR2 SYDVKM. V lost 8 bases to trimming and J lost 3 bases; unmatched junction nucleotides: 10. The CDR3 runs 14 residues. The CDR3: CASLKIDRVYEQYF. The CDR3 DNA reads as TGTGCCAGCCTTAAAATCGACAGGGTCTACGAGCAGTACTTC.

The rearrangement uses TRBV9 and TRBJ2-2; 8 bases map to TRBD2. V shed 4 bases and J 5 bases; nucleotides not matched to a gene: 13. The CDR3 spans 17 residues. Per germline, CDR1 SGDLS and CDR2 YYNGEE. CDR3 amino acids: CASSLRVSGGPTGELFF. The CDR3 region has the DNA TGTGCCAGCAGCCTTCGAGTGTCGGGAGGGCCGACCGGGGAGCTGTTTTTT.

This clone was detected many times. The chain combines TRBV29-1 with TRBJ2-1; 8 positions agree with TRBD1. The CDR3 contains 15 residues. Germline V gene data show CDR1 as SQVTM and CDR2 as ANQGSEA. Trimming took 4 bases from V and 3 from J; bases not matched to a gene: 8. The CDR3 DNA is TGCAGCGTTGGAGTTTCAGGGGGCGGCTACAATGAGCAGTTCTTC. Encoded protein: CSVGVSGGGYNEQFF.